The clone carrying this TCR beta chain was recorded at least ten times. Its antigen is as yet unknown. The record originates from a study of T cells after yellow fever vaccination. Findings of the study overall: Peak timing came faster in the weaker secondary response, day 5 versus 15.

This CDR3 is built from 16 residues. Per germline, CDR1 MDHEN and CDR2 SYDVKM. After removal of 5 bases from V and 5 bases from J, the junction contained 10 bases not matched to a gene. TCRdb re-derived calls from the 5' RACE reads in MiXCR, one entry per CDR3 protein. The sample records about 340,000 distinct CDR3 sequences, approximately 9% being singletons. The V call is TRBV28, the J call TRBJ2-2; the match to TRBD1 covers 8 bases. This TCR was sampled from a young man who received the YFV17D yellow fever vaccine. The specimen was PBMCs, collected on the day of the first yellow fever vaccination. In DNA, the CDR3 is TGTGCCAGCAGTGCCGCCCCCGGACAGGGAACCGGGGAGCTGTTTTTT. This codes for CASSAAPGQGTGELFF. Based on the CDR3 plus reference TRBV28 and TRBJ2-2, the full variable domain is DVKVTQSSRYLVKRTGEKVFLECVQDMDHENMFWYRQDPGLGLRLIYFSYDVKMKEKGDIPEGYSVSREKKERFSLILESASTNQTSMYLCASSAAPGQGTGELFFGEGSRLTVL.